This TCR beta chain was recorded in a study of low-dose radiotherapy and immunotherapy resistance in tumors (dated by TCRdb to the early 2020s). With respect to the entire study: Cohort 1 received 0.5 Gy per fraction every 2 weeks, with a prescribed total PTV dose of 6.5 Gy. Superscript III and a set of TRAV- and TRBV-specific primers were used to synthesize first-strand cDNA, so that both TCRalpha and TCRbeta chains were covered. Aspirin 300 mg was taken orally once daily by patients for four cycles, starting on cycle 1 day 1. In Cohort 2, 1 Gy per fraction was delivered every two weeks, for a total of 13 Gy over 26 weeks. Eight patients were included in the translational analysis, namely three from the first dose cohort plus the first five from the second dose cohort. Patients were given nivolumab as a 240 mg flat dose every two weeks and ipilimumab at 1 mg/kg every six weeks, with both drugs delivered intravenously. Every two weeks, patients got intravenous cyclophosphamide at 200 mg/m2, given one day ahead of each radiation and immunotherapy administration. Trial participants were not randomized into treatment groups.

For sequencing, an Illumina HiSeq 2500 was employed. A roughly 18-cycle PCR with Phusion amplified the TCRs, pairing a constant-region primer with the adapter that was attached to the V primers. The isolated mRNA was amplified using the MessageAmp II aRNA Amplification Kit, with in vitro transcription performed for about 16 hours at 37 degrees C. mRNA for TCR sequencing was isolated with the Dynabeads mRNA DIRECT Purification Kit. A second roughly 27-cycle Phusion PCR added indexed Illumina adapters, and products were purified with AMPure XP beads. The published analysis was carried out like this. Custom Perl scripts pooled TCR sequences encoding the same protein, removed out-of-frame sequences and computed each clonotype's abundance. Any TCR sequence backed by just one read was left out of the analysis. The metrics used to describe the repertoires included Shannon entropy, Gini index, clonality, richness, and the frequency of TCRs shared between repertoires. TCRdb cleaned the public reads at Q25 with fastp, built clones with MiXCR and kept in-frame beta chains. Merged by CDR3 protein, the rows form single entries marked with the most common genes and DNA. These V and J calls are TCRdb output, not the study's own analysis. Here the sample has roughly 52,000 distinct CDR3 sequences; around a third occur a single time. The ten largest clones capture 7% to 10% of the sample.

Explained via the paper, the time point label denotes: after trial treatment. According to the study, the label for this sample's treatment or condition signals: LDRT plus nivolumab, ipilimumab, low-dose cyclophosphamide and aspirin (RACIN trial). The donors came from RACIN, which was a single-arm phase I dose-escalation trial that paired nivolumab and ipilimumab with aspirin, low-dose cyclophosphamide and low-dose radiotherapy. Patients were eligible if they had advanced solid tumors that were TIL-negative. As encoded in the germline V gene, CDR1 is KGHDR while CDR2 is SFDVKD. Including the terminal cysteine and phenylalanine, the CDR3 comprises 14 residues. Only the CDR3 DNA is retained, 42 bases long and in frame from the first base. A distance of 9 bases separates the germline ends of V and J, which lose 3 bases and 4 bases respectively. In its sample, this clonotype was seen many times. The target of this receptor is not known. Per-base qualities were not stored, and no clone one base away is much larger.

This TCR was recovered from a male donor with rectosigmoid adenocarcinoma. The sequenced sample was PBMCs, obtained after low-dose radiotherapy plus immunotherapy. The V gene is TRBV24-1 and the J gene is TRBJ2-1; a tentative D call is TRBD2 (6 bases match). The DNA is TGTGCCACCAGTGATCCCGGGACTTACAATGAGCAGTTCTTC. It encodes CATSDPGTYNEQFF.